The 11 T cell receptor beta chains listed next were all sequenced from one sample in a study of beta chain features in type 1 diabetes. Study results and caveats: Moderately but significantly shorter TCRB CDR3s were found in Type 1 diabetes patients in all four CD4+ subsets.

Their specific antigens are unknown. The entirety of the isolated RNA underwent reverse transcription, so expressed TCRB transcripts were sequenced. Sequencing used immunoSEQ multiplex PCR; TCRdb keeps in-frame clones, though not all of them. The sample contains more than 250,000 clones, approximately 15% of which appear only once. The sequenced sample consisted of naive CD4+ T cells from blood. These receptors all come from a man in his late teens or twenties with type 1 diabetes.

This clone was picked up a small number of times. The chain joins TRBV7-9 to TRBJ1-2; TRBD1 agrees at 12 bases. The ends lost 1 base at V and 8 bases at J; junction bases unmatched: 11. Looked up from germline, CDR1 is SEHNR and CDR2 is FQNEAQ (reference sequence). There are 17 residues in the CDR3. The CDR3 reads CASSLGWVGQGARGYTF. The DNA for the CDR3 is TGTGCCAGCAGCTTAGGCTGGGTGGGACAGGGGGCACGCGGCTACACCTTC.

The chain combines TRBV28 with TRBJ1-1; 8 bases agree with TRBD1. The CDR3 sequence is 13 residues long. The trim removed 10 bases at V and 1 base at J, leaving 5 bases unmatched. Germline assignment: CDR1 MDHEN and CDR2 SYDVKM. The CDR3 sequence is CATLRGPNTEAFF. The CDR3 bases are TGTGCCACCCTCAGGGGGCCGAACACTGAAGCTTTCTTT.

The chain uses TRBV4-3 and TRBJ1-2; D not certain. The ends were cut back, 1 base at V and 2 bases at J, with 8 bases in the middle. This CDR3 has 14 amino acids. CDR1 is LGHNA, CDR2 YSLEER, per germline. The CDR3 reads CASSQVAGNYGYTF. In nucleotides, the CDR3 is TGCGCCAGCAGCCAAGTGGCGGGGAACTATGGCTACACCTTC.

This clone was seen a handful of times. The chain is built from TRBV14 and TRBJ1-2, with a weak D call TRBD1 (5 bases). This CDR3 spans 16 amino acids. V lost 1 base to trimming and J lost 8 bases, with 20 bases between them. Germline V gene lookup returns CDR1 SGHDN and CDR2 FVKESK. This chain's CDR3 is CASSQAEWAGRGGYTF. The CDR3 bases are TGTGCCAGCAGCCAAGCGGAGTGGGCAGGGAGGGGCGGCTACACCTTC.

J is TRBJ2-2 and V is TRBV19, with 7 bases lining up with TRBD1. The CDR3 sequence is 12 residues long. V lost 8 bases to trimming and J lost 6 bases; unmatched junction nucleotides: 3. Germline values: CDR1 LNHDA, CDR2 SQIVND (reference sequence). CDR3 in DNA: TGTGCCAGTGCCCAGGGGGCCGGGGAGCTGTTTTTT. Translating gives CASAQGAGELFF.

This CDR3 reads CASRFTGVADTQYF. The CDR3 region has the DNA TGCGCCAGCAGATTTACAGGGGTTGCAGATACGCAGTATTTT. The gene calls are TRBV5-1 and TRBJ2-3; TRBD1 matches at 7 bases. The CDR3 sequence is 14 residues long. Unmatched junction bases numbered 7, after V lost 5 bases and J lost 4 bases. Per germline, CDR1 SGHRS and CDR2 YFSETQ.

This chain joins TRBV28 and TRBJ1-5; no definite D call. CDR1 and CDR2 (germline): MDHEN, SYDVKM. V was shortened by 3 bases and J by 8 bases, with 14 bases between the two germline ends. The CDR3 is 14 amino acids. The CDR3 DNA sequence: TGTGCCAGCAGTTTGCAAAGAGTCGTGAAGCCCCAGCATTTT. This sequence encodes CASSLQRVVKPQHF.

The rearrangement links TRBV7-9 to TRBJ2-7; 7 bases align to TRBD1. In germline, CDR1 is SEHNR, CDR2 FQNEAQ (reference sequence). The CDR3 covers 14 residues. Trimming took 1 base from V and 7 from J; bases not matched to a gene: 7. DNA of the CDR3: TGTGCCAGCAGCTTAGGGACAGGATCTCGGGAGCAGTACTTC. Translating it yields CASSLGTGSREQYF.

The rearrangement joins TRBV15 to TRBJ2-3; TRBD1 might be the D (5 bases). Trimming removed 3 bases from V and 5 bases from J, with 12 bases in between. CDR1 LNHNV and CDR2 YYDKDF come from the germline V gene (reference sequence). This CDR3 is 14 amino acids long. In DNA form, the CDR3 reads TGTGCCACCAGCAGGTCAAGGGGTTTAGATACGCAGTATTTT. Its translation is CATSRSRGLDTQYF. The entire variable domain, with the rest obtained from reference TRBV15 and TRBJ2-3, is as follows: DAMVIQNPRYQVTQFGKPVTLSCSQTLNHNVMYWYQQKSSQAPKLLFHYYDKDFNNEADTPDNFQSRRPNTSFCFLDIRSPGLGDTAMYLCATSRSRGLDTQYFGPGTRLTVL.

The chain links TRBV7-8 to TRBJ2-3; TRBD1 matches at 12 bases. V dropped 6 bases and J dropped 2; count of bases not matched to a gene: 6. Germline V CDR1 and CDR2: SGHVS, FQNEAQ. The CDR3 spans 16 residues. CDR3 in amino acids: CASRPGQGAYTDTQYF. The CDR3 nucleotides read TGTGCCAGCAGACCGGGACAGGGGGCCTACACAGATACGCAGTATTTT.

The rearrangement links TRBV18 to TRBJ1-2; D perhaps matches TRBD1 (5 bases). The ends were cut back, 1 base at V and 5 bases at J, with 17 bases in the middle. This CDR3 region has 16 residues. In germline, CDR1 is KGHSH, CDR2 LQKENI. The CDR3: CASSPLLGQGGYGYTF. The CDR3 bases are TGTGCCAGCTCACCACTCCTCGGTCAGGGAGGGTATGGCTACACCTTC.